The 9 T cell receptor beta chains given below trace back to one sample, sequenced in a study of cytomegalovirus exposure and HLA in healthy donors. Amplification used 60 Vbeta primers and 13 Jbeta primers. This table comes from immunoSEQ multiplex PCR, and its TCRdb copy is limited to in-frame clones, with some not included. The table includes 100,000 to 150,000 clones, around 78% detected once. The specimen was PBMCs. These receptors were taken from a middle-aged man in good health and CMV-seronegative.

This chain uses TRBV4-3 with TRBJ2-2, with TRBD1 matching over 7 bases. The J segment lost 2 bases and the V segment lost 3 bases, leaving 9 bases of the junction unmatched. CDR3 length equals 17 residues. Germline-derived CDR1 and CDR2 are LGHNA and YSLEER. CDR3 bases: TGCGCCAGCAGCCAGCATTCCGGGACAGATAACACCGGGGAGCTGTTTTTT. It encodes CASSQHSGTDNTGELFF.

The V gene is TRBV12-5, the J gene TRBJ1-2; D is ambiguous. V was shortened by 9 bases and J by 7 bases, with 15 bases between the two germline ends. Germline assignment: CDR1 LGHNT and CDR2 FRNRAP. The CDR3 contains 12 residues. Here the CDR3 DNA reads TGTGCTAGAGTTAGCGGGGTCTTTGGCTACACCTTC. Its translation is CARVSGVFGYTF.

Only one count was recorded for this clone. CDR3 coding DNA: TGCAGCGTTGATAGCCTCAACACTGAAGCTTTCTTT. Encoded protein: CSVDSLNTEAFF. This rearrangement joins TRBV29-1 to TRBJ1-1; D remains ambiguous. CDR3 size: 12 residues. The V and J ends lost 3 bases and 2 bases respectively, with 7 bases between them. CDR1 is SQVTM, CDR2 ANQGSEA, per germline.

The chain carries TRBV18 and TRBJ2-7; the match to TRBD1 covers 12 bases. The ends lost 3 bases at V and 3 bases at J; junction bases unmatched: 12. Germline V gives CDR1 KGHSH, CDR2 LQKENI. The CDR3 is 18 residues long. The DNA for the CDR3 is TGTGCCAGCTCACCCCCGGGACAGGGGGCGTCGGGAGACTACGAGCAGTACTTC. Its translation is CASSPPGQGASGDYEQYF.

The CDR3 DNA follows: TGTGCCAGTCGGGACAACCTCGAGGGCAATCAGCCCCAGCATTTT. Protein: CASRDNLEGNQPQHF. The chain couples TRBV19 to TRBJ1-5, with D tentatively TRBD1 (6 bases). The CDR3 loop spans 15 amino acids. Per the germline V gene, CDR1 is LNHDA and CDR2 is SQIVND (reference sequence). The V and J ends lost 8 bases and 2 bases respectively, with 16 bases between them. Full variable domain (remainder filled in from reference TRBV19 and TRBJ1-5): DGGITQSPKYLFRKEGQNVTLSCEQNLNHDAMYWYRQDPGQGLRLIYYSQIVNDFQKGDIAEGYSVSREKKESFPLTVTSAQKNPTAFYLCASRDNLEGNQPQHFGDGTRLSIL.

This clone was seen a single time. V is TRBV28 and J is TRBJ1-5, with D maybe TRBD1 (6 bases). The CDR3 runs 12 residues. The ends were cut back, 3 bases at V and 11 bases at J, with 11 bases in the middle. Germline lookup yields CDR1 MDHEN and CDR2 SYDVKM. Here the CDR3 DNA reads TGTGCCAGCAGTTTGCTTAAGGGGGCCCAGCATTTT. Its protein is CASSLLKGAQHF. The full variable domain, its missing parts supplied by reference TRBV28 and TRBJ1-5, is DVKVTQSSRYLVKRTGEKVFLECVQDMDHENMFWYRQDPGLGLRLIYFSYDVKMKEKGDIPEGYSVSREKKERFSLILESASTNQTSMYLCASSLLKGAQHFGDGTRLSIL.

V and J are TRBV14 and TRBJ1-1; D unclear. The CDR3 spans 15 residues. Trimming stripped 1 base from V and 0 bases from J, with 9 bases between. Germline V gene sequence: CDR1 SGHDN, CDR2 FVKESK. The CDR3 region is CASSQGNPMNTEAFF. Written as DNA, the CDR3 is TGTGCCAGCAGCCAAGGAAACCCTATGAACACTGAAGCTTTCTTT.

The CDR3 loop reads CASTGGAGGANVLTF. In DNA, the CDR3 is TGTGCCAGCACTGGAGGGGCCGGTGGGGCCAACGTCCTGACTTTC. The rearrangement joins TRBV6-1 to TRBJ2-6; maybe TRBD2 (6 bases). The CDR3 sequence is 15 residues long. Germline CDR1 reads MNHNS; CDR2 reads SASEGT. V dropped 7 bases and J dropped 3 bases, with 13 bases sitting between them.

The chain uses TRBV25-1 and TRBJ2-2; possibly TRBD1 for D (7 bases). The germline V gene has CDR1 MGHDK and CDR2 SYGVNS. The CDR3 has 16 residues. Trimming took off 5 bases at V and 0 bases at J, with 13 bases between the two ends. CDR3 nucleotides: TGTGCCAGCAGTCCCCCCAGGGGGGCGAACACCGGGGAGCTGTTTTTT. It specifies CASSPPRGANTGELFF. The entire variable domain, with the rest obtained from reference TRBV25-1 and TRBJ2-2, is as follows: EADIYQTPRYLVIGTGKKITLECSQTMGHDKMYWYQQDPGMELHLIHYSYGVNSTEKGDLSSESTVSRIRTEHFPLTLESARPSHTSQYLCASSPPRGANTGELFFGEGSRLTVL.